Shown below are 2 T cell receptor beta chains from a single sample sequenced in a study of T cells in Graves' hyperthyroidism and ophthalmopathy. The CDR3 regions of TCR beta were amplified from RNA transcripts. Carried out on the TCR CDR3, a first-round RT-PCR used the HTBI primer set. TCRdb analysed the multiplex PCR reads with MiXCR anew, one entry per CDR3 protein. Counted here are around 600,000 distinct CDR3 sequences, around 14% occurring once; the ten biggest clones make up around 7%. The sequenced material came from blood. These receptors came from a woman aged 18-29 years with Graves' ophthalmopathy.

This clonotype came up once. This chain connects TRBV3-1 to TRBJ1-6; TRBD1 is a possible D gene (6 bases). Looked up from germline, CDR1 is LGHDT and CDR2 is YNNKEL (reference sequence). V was pared by 1 base and J by 10 bases, with 11 bases between. This CDR3 comprises 14 residues. The CDR3 sequence: CASSQVIQGSPLHF. The CDR3, as DNA: TGTGCCAGCAGCCAAGTAATACAGGGATCACCCCTCCACTTT. Filled out from reference TRBV3-1 and TRBJ1-6, the complete variable domain reads DTAVSQTPKYLVTQMGNDKSIKCEQNLGHDTMYWYKQDSKKFLKIMFSYNNKELIINETVPNRFSPKSPDKAHLNLHINSLELGDSAVYFCASSQVIQGSPLHFGNGTRLTVT.

This clonotype was seen ten or more times. The chain is built from TRBV7-9 and TRBJ2-2; tentatively, D is TRBD2 (6 bases). V was clipped by 5 bases and J by 9 bases, with 13 bases between them. Germline V CDR1 and CDR2: SEHNR, FQNEAQ (reference sequence). The CDR3 extends over 13 amino acids. DNA of the CDR3: TGTGCCAGCAGCCCCGGGAGTATGAGGGAGCTGTTTTTT. The encoded protein is CASSPGSMRELFF.